A selection of T cell receptor beta chains follows, all from one sample in a study of identical twins. One entry per CDR3 protein, called by TCRdb with MiXCR from the 5' RACE reads. The data contain 650,000 to 750,000 distinct CDR3 sequences, around 20% of them seen just once; the ten biggest clones take up 4% to 5.5%. These sequences were also reported in another study, on T cells expressing NK-cell markers.

The sequenced sample consisted of PBMCs. These receptors were taken from a woman younger than 35 in good health. Each CDR3 is given with its conserved first and last residue. A D gene is named only where the DNA matches it firmly. A row's size may be missing; if present it is once, few, many or a size class.

>TRBD1|TRBJ2-7|TRBV29-1|few
TGCAGCGTGGAGATCCGGGACAGATCCTCCTACGAGCAGTACTTC
CSVEIRDRSSYEQYF
>TRBD2|TRBJ2-1|TRBV5-1|few
TGCGCCAGCAGCTCTACGGGACTAGCGGGGGGCGGTGGTGAGCAGTTCTTC
CASSSTGLAGGGGEQFF
>TRBD2|TRBJ2-1|TRBV4-2|few
TGTGCCAGCAGCCAGGATTACCTGCTAGCGGGAGCTTTCTACAATGAGCAGTTCTTC
CASSQDYLLAGAFYNEQFF
>NA|TRBJ2-1|TRBV7-3|many
TGTGCCAGCGGCGACTATTTGGGCGAGCAGTTCTTC
CASGDYLGEQFF
>NA|TRBJ2-7|TRBV20-1|few
TGCAGTGCTATAGGACCCAGCTACGAGCAGTACTTC
CSAIGPSYEQYF
>NA|TRBJ2-5|TRBV7-8|many
TGTGCCAGCAGCTTAACTCGCCAGTACCAAGAGACCCAGTACTTC
CASSLTRQYQETQYF
>NA|TRBJ1-1|TRBV5-1|few
TGCGCCAGCAGCTTGGACGGGCGGCCCGCGGAAGCTTTCTTT
CASSLDGRPAEAFF
>NA|TRBJ2-1|TRBV6-2/TRBV6-3|many
TGTGCCAGCAGTTATGCCTACAATGAGCAGTTCTTC
CASSYAYNEQFF
>TRBD2|TRBJ2-3|TRBV5-1|NA
TGCGCCAGCAGCCTTGCGGTGGGACTACCGACCAAGAGGTGGGATACGCAGTATTTT
CASSLAVGLPTKRWDTQYF
>NA|TRBJ2-7|TRBV20-1|few
TGCAGTGCCGTAATGCTAGTCCCCATACACTACGAGCAGTACTTC
CSAVMLVPIHYEQYF
>NA|TRBJ2-2|TRBV30|few
TGTGCCTGGACCCCCGGGGGAACCGGGGAGCTGTTTTTT
CAWTPGGTGELFF
>NA|TRBJ1-3|TRBV12-3/TRBV12-4|few
TGTGCCAGCAGGCAGACAGTGGGTGGAAACACCATATATTTT
CASRQTVGGNTIYF
>NA|TRBJ2-3|TRBV6-5|few
TGTGCCAGCAGTTACTCGATGTATGATACGCAGTATTTT
CASSYSMYDTQYF
>TRBD1|TRBJ2-7|TRBV10-3|NA
TGTGCCATCAGTGAGTCTGGGACAGGGTCCTACGAGCAGTACTTC
CAISESGTGSYEQYF
>TRBD2|TRBJ2-3|TRBV20-1|NA
TGCAGTGCTCCTGTGGTAGCGGGGGGGCTCGCTAGCACAGATACGCAGTATTTT
CSAPVVAGGLASTDTQYF
>NA|TRBJ2-7|TRBV7-2|few
TGTGCCAGCAGCGTCCGGGAGCCATACGAGCAGTACTTC
CASSVREPYEQYF
>TRBD1|TRBJ2-1|TRBV12-3/TRBV12-4|few
TGTGCCAGCAGGTCCCGGGACAGCACCTACAATGAGCAGTTCTTC
CASRSRDSTYNEQFF
>NA|TRBJ2-3|TRBV9|few
TGTGCCAGCAGCGTAGGCAAGGGGGGGGATACGCAGTATTTT
CASSVGKGGDTQYF
>NA|TRBJ1-2|TRBV12-3/TRBV12-4|NA
TGTGCCAGCAGCGCCAAAGGGCGCCCCCATGGCTACACCTTC
CASSAKGRPHGYTF